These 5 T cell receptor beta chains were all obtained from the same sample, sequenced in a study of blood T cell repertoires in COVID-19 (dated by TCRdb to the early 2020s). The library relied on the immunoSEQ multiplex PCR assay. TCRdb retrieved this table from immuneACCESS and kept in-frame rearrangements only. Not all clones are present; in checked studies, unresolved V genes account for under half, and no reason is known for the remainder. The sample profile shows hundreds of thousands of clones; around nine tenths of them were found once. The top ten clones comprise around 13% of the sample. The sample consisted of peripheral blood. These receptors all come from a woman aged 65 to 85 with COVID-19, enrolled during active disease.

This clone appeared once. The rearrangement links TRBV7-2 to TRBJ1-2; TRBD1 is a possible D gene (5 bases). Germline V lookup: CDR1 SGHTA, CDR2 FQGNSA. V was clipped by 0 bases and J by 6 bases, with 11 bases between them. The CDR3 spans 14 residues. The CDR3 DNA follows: TGTGCCAGCAGCTTAGCTCGAGGGACTCATGGCTACACCTTC. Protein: CASSLARGTHGYTF.

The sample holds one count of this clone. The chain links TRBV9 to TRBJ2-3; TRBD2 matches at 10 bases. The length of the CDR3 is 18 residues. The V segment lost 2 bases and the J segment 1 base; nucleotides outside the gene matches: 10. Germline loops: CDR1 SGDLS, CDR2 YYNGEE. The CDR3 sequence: CASSVTSGVRWGTDTQYF. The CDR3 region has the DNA TGTGCCAGCAGCGTCACTAGCGGGGTCCGTTGGGGCACAGATACGCAGTATTTT.

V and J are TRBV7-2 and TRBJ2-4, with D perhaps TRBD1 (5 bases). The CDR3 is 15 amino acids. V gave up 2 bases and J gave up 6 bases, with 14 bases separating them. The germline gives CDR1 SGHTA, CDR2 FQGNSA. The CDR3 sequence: CASSLSVGPGNIQYF. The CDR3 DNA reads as TGTGCCAGCAGCTTATCGGTGGGGCCGGGAAACATTCAGTACTTC.

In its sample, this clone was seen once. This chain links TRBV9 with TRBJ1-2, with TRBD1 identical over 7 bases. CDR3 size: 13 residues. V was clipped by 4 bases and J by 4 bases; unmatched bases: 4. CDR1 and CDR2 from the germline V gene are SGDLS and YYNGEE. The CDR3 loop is CASSLRDSYGYTF. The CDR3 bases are TGTGCCAGCAGCCTCCGGGACAGCTATGGCTACACCTTC.

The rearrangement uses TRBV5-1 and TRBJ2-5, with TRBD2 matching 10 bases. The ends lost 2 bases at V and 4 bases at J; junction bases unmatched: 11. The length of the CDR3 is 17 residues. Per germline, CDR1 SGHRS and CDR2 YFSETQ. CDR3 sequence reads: CASSLGAGGPSVETQYF. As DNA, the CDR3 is TGCGCCAGCAGCTTAGGAGCGGGGGGGCCTTCGGTAGAGACCCAGTACTTC.